This entry describes one T cell receptor beta chain. Its antigen has not been determined. Base quality data are lacking; no much larger clone is found one base away. The cohort was made up of approximately 670 healthy bone marrow donors. At the time of sampling, every cohort member was nominally healthy, though immune exposures that went unrecorded were likely present. The donor tested CMV seronegative and was one of the 352 seronegative cohort members. Every donor gave a peripheral blood sample, and the peripheral blood mononuclear cells from that sample were used for TCR beta sequencing. The Qiagen DNeasy Blood Extraction Kit was used to extract genomic DNA from the blood cell samples. The data were obtained in a study of cytomegalovirus exposure and HLA in healthy donors (dated by TCRdb to 2016 to 2017). Describing the broader study: An earlier analysis of roughly 630 of the donors reported 276 Gb of sequence data and about 100 million unique TCR beta sequences from roughly 200 million T cells. An early release that covered approximately 600 HLA-typed donors contained around 300 gigabases of sequencing data and about 84 million unique TCR sequences. The genetic ancestry cluster associated with self-reported Caucasian donors included 80% to 90% of the approximately 400 genotyped donors. The aim of the study was to test whether cataloging public T cell receptors could identify signatures of past pathogen exposure. The study profiled the T cell repertoires of around 700 subjects by immunosequencing and related them to cytomegalovirus serostatus. Along with the approximately 700-subject first cohort, a separate validation cohort of around 110 different subjects was used. To predict cytomegalovirus infection status, the study brought together high-throughput TCR immunosequencing, statistical association of individual TCRs with disease status, and machine learning. In a later analysis, previously published TCR beta repertoires from hundreds of donors were re-analyzed and high-resolution HLA genotyping was added so that TCR occurrence patterns could be studied. In the later analysis, no new phenotypic data were used to find candidate immune exposures; instead, reliance was placed on TCR beta sequences and their occurrence across donors. An earlier analysis of nearly 600 of the donors applied high-throughput TCR beta sequencing to assess whether each TCR beta V gene segment acted as functional or pseudogenic. Donor age, sex, ethnicity and CMV serostatus were compiled together with the repertoire data. Genome-wide SNP genotypes for about three fifths of the roughly 670 donors were used in a later genetic analysis, which treated that subset as a discovery cohort. All discovery cohort repertoires had been generated using a single sequencing platform. Both class I and class II loci were covered by HLA typing, at four-digit resolution. Typing coverage varied by locus: roughly 629-640 donors for A, B, C, DRB1 and DQB1; roughly 560 for DQA1; nearly 610 for DPA1; approximately 470 for DPB1. Because of strong linkage in the cohort, four to six DR-DQ haplotypes were treated as single units for association and clustering. Among some 400 genotyped donors of the cohort, an average of around 250,000 unique TCR beta nucleotide sequences was sequenced per donor, of which approximately 19% were non-productive.

General study outcomes and caveats: Only TCR beta chains were sequenced in this cohort, and the absence of alpha or paired-chain data limited detectable features. A further reported finding was that TCR beta sequences accurately predicted the HLA-A and HLA-B alleles for most subjects in the first cohort. Presence/absence analyses assumed roughly uniform sequencing depth across donors, an assumption that may not hold. In a later analysis, HLA-associated TCR beta chains were found to be more clonally expanded and to have lower generation probabilities than equally common non-associated chains. It was suggested by the authors that the approach could potentially be generalized to other disease states and immunological phenotypes. Broadly in line with IMGT annotations, most TCR beta V segments showed up in productive rearrangements about 87% or about 30% of the time in an earlier analysis of a few hundred of the donors. For the cohort, immune exposure information was limited to CMV serostatus. V-gene and J-gene trimming of TCR beta chains was associated with a missense DCLRE1C variant in a later genetic analysis, and the association was replicated in an independent cohort. Most TCR sequences were observed very rarely across donors, whereas some public TCRs were present in many individuals. Linkage disequilibrium might explain the correlated functional status among segregating V segments, but an unknown experimental factor could not be ruled out. The study listed approximately 150 TCR beta chains as associated with cytomegalovirus. Some IMGT-functional V segments, including TRBV6-2 and TRBV6-3, could not be told apart with the 87-base-pair reads, so those segments were excluded. Because counts were too low, seventeen rarely observed V segments, including chromosome 9 orphons, were excluded from the earlier analysis of 587 of the donors. A group of highly shared sequence variants was considered likely to be a technical artifact of the sequencing pipeline. In both the original and validation cohorts, the classifier was reported to diagnose cytomegalovirus status with high specificity and sensitivity. Assigning TCR associations to individual alleles was difficult when HLA alleles, especially DR and DQ, strongly co-occurred. In vitro tests confirmed that a few of the cytomegalovirus-associated TCR beta chains recognize cytomegalovirus antigens. Because HLA typing was missing for some donors at each locus, association tests included only the typed subset. In a later analysis, TCR association rates were found to vary across HLA loci, with the most associated TCRs seen for DRB1 alleles and the fewest for HLA-C alleles. Several of the top co-occurrence clusters appeared to be linked to parvovirus B19, influenza, CMV and Epstein-Barr virus, according to a later analysis. Specific HLA alleles were associated with about 17,000 TCR beta sequences at a false discovery rate of 0.05 in a later analysis. In a later analysis, most CMV-associated TCR beta chains were found to appear HLA-restricted, with HLA associations seemingly driven largely by CMV exposure. According to a later genetic analysis, donors in an Asian-associated ancestry cluster had fewer N-insertions in productive TCRs than the approximately 650-donor mean.

Germline trimming amounts to 3 bases on V and 8 bases on J, with 10 as the count of junction bases outside the gene matches. The cysteine opens and the phenylalanine closes a CDR3 of 16 amino acids. CDR3 DNA is the only sequence kept; it has 48 bases, read in frame from the first base. Based on the germline V gene (reference sequence), the CDR1 and CDR2 sequences are SSHAT and FNYEAQ. Receptor libraries were prepared by the immunoSEQ multiplex PCR assay. For the multiplex PCR, a mixture combining 60 forward primers for TCR Vbeta segments and 13 reverse primers for TCR Jbeta segments was used. A multiplex PCR assay on genomic DNA amplified the CDR3 region of rearranged TCR beta genes. The Illumina HiSeq System was used to sequence the amplified TCR beta libraries as 87-base-pair reads. Regarding the original processing steps: A later analysis counted 65 million to 90 million unique TCR beta chains across the 650 to 700 repertoires, and roughly 9.9 million of these chains were shared by at least two donors. A nearest-neighbor algorithm error-corrected the raw reads and collapsed the reads into unique sequences, merging closely related sequences to remove PCR and sequencing errors. Alignment of CDR3 sequences to IMGT reference sequences was used to assign V, D and J gene segments. For a sequence to be retained, at least a six-nucleotide match to both a V gene segment and a J gene segment was required. Rearrangements were classified as productive when the CDR3 lacked stop codons and remained in frame with V and J, and all other rearrangements were classified as non-productive. CDR3 was defined by IMGT convention, running from the second conserved V-encoded cysteine to the conserved J-encoded phenylalanine. In an earlier analysis of 500 to 650 of the donors, sequences lacking an unambiguous match to a single V gene segment were excluded. An earlier analysis of several hundred of the donors called V segments functional above 56.7% productive rearrangements and segregating when the between-donor standard deviation exceeded 5%. To diagnose cytomegalovirus status from the catalog of TCR beta chain sequences, a statistical classification framework was built. A later analysis assigned V and J genes by comparing TCR nucleotide sequences with IMGT/GENE-DB human TR gene sequences. The TCRdist pipeline was used in a later analysis to assign CDR3 sequences and most-parsimonious VDJ recombination scenarios. In a later analysis, every TCR beta chain was defined by the combination of its CDR3 amino acid sequence and its V-gene family, and reads without a unique V-gene family were dropped. To address suspected cross-contamination and a sequencing artifact, a later analysis removed 450 to 700 highly shared, low-generation-probability nucleotide sequences. In a later analysis, a clonal expansion index was calculated for each public chain from normalized within-repertoire ranks of inferred template counts. In a later analysis, generation probabilities were computed with a VDJ recombination model fitted to out-of-frame rearrangements, and the resulting probabilities were checked against IGoR. A later analysis scored TCR-TCR, TCR-HLA and TCR-CMV co-occurrence with hypergeometric tests, applying a repertoire-size bias correction to TCR pairs. To estimate false discovery rates, a later analysis permuted the HLA or CMV assignments 20 times. In a later analysis, co-occurring TCRs were grouped with DBSCAN, and TCRdist sequence similarity was added when clustering was performed within HLA-allele-positive subsets. For co-occurrence clustering, repertoires with fewer than 30,000 or more than 120,000 public chains were excluded, along with several repertoires with anomalous nucleotide sharing. TCRdb re-hosts the immuneACCESS table, in-frame sequences only. Its copies lack some clones; in the studies checked, an unresolved V gene accounts for under half of them, and the cause for the rest is not known. For V, J and clone size, that table is used; D and trimming come from the DNA. Counted in this sample were hundreds of thousands of clones; roughly 79% of them appeared once. Jointly, the top ten make up less than 2% of the sample.

The rearranged chain carries TRBV7-7 and TRBJ2-2; the central 9 bases match TRBD1. Sample: PBMCs. The source of this sequence is a male donor in good health and CMV-seronegative. The CDR3 loop reads CASSLTGTGLSGELFF. The sequenced DNA: TGTGCCAGCAGCTTGACCGGGACAGGGTTGTCGGGGGAGCTGTTTTTT. Supplemented by the reference TRBV7-7 and TRBJ2-2 proteins around the CDR3, the complete variable domain is GAGVSQSPRYKVTKRGQDVTLRCDPISSHATLYWYQQALGQGPEFLTYFNYEAQPDKSGLPSDRFSAERPEGSISTLTIQRTEQRDSAMYRCASSLTGTGLSGELFFGEGSRLTVL.